Below, one T cell receptor (beta chain) is given with its context. The data stem from a study of blood T cell repertoires in COVID-19. Study at large: COVID-19 samples, acute and convalescent, were from the United States, Italy and Spain.

Per the study methods: Scientists estimated how many nucleated cells there were by amplifying reference gene primers. Using immunoSEQ multiplex PCR, the repertoire was profiled, and TCRdb retains in-frame clones only, with some absent. That table furnishes V, J and clone size, whereas the DNA furnished D and trimming. The sample has 51,000 or so clones, under 85% seen once. Per germline, CDR1 LNHDA and CDR2 SQIVND (reference sequence). This CDR3 spans 13 amino acids. The V end was cut by 0 bases, the J end by 2 bases, with 5 bases between. The chain recombines TRBV19 with TRBJ2-7; unclear D gene. This receptor was identified in a man aged 70 or older with active COVID-19. Input material: peripheral blood. The CDR3, as DNA: TGTGCCAGTAGTATAGACAGGACCTACGAGCAGTACTTC. This encodes CASSIDRTYEQYF.